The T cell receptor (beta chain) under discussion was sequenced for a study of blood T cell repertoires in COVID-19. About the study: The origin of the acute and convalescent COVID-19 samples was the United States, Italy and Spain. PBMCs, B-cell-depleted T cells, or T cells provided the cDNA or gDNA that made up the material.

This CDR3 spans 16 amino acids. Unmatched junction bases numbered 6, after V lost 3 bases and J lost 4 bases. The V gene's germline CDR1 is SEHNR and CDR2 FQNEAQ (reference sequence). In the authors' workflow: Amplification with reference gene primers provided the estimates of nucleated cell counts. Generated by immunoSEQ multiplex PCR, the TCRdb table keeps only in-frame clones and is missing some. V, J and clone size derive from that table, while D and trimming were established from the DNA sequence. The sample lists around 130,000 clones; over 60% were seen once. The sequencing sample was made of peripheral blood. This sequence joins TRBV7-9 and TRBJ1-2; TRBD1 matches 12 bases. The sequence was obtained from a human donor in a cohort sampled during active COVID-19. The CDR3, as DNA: TGTGCCAGCAGCTTCGGGACAGGGGGCGCGATCTATGGCTACACCTTC. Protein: CASSFGTGGAIYGYTF.